What follows is one T cell receptor beta chain and its context. This sample was included in a study of T cell changes during pregnancy in multiple sclerosis. The CDR3 extends over 15 amino acids. The ends were cut back, 1 base at V and 4 bases at J, with 14 bases in the middle. Germline CDR1 reads SGHRS; CDR2 reads YFSETQ. Clones were sequenced by immunoSEQ multiplex PCR, and TCRdb holds only the in-frame ones, with some missing. The table lists tens of thousands of clones, about 91% of them singletons. The rearrangement links TRBV5-1 to TRBJ1-1; D is unresolved. The TCR comes from a female donor in good health, enrolled as a control in a pregnancy study. The material sequenced was CD4+ T cells from peripheral blood mononuclear cells, taken after pregnancy. CDR3 nucleotides: TGCGCCAGCAGCTTGTTCACTCAGGAGGGCACTGAAGCTTTCTTT. Translation gives CASSLFTQEGTEAFF.